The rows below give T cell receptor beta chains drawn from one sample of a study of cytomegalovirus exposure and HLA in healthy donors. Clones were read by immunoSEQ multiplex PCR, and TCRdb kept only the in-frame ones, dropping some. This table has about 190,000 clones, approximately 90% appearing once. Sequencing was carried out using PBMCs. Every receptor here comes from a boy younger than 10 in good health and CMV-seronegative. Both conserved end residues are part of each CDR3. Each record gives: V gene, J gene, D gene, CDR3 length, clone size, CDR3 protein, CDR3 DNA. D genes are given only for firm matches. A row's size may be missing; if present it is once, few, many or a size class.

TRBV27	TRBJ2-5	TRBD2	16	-	CASRDKGLAGRETQYF	TGTGCCAGCAGGGACAAAGGACTAGCGGGGCGAGAGACCCAGTACTTC
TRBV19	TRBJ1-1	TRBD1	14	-	CASSGGQGAIGAFF	TGTGCCAGTAGTGGTGGACAGGGGGCGATCGGAGCTTTCTTT
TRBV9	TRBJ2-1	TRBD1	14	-	CASSVDTGVNEQFF	TGTGCCAGCAGCGTAGATACAGGGGTGAATGAGCAGTTCTTC
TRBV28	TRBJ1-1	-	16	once	CASSLWGGVTNTEAFF	TGTGCCAGCAGTTTATGGGGGGGGGTTACCAACACTGAAGCTTTCTTT
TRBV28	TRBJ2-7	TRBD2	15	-	CASSWVAGGSYEQYF	TGTGCCAGCAGTTGGGTGGCGGGGGGGTCCTACGAGCAGTACTTC
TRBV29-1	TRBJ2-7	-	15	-	CSVLKLQGLDYEQYF	TGCAGCGTCCTGAAATTACAGGGCCTCGACTACGAGCAGTACTTC
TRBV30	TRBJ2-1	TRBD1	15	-	CAWSDWGQGRNEQFF	TGTGCCTGGAGTGATTGGGGACAGGGAAGGAATGAGCAGTTCTTC
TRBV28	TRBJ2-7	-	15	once	CASSLELRRAYEQYF	TGTGCCAGCAGTTTAGAGTTGCGGCGGGCCTACGAGCAGTACTTC
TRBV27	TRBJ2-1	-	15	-	CASSLLIGEVGEQFF	TGTGCCAGCAGTTTATTGATTGGGGAGGTGGGTGAGCAGTTCTTC
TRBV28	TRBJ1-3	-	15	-	CASSFSVGPGNTIYF	TGTGCCAGCAGTTTCTCGGTTGGGCCTGGAAACACCATATATTTT
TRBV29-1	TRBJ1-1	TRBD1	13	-	CSVTTGLNTEAFF	TGCAGCGTCACGACAGGGTTGAACACTGAAGCTTTCTTT
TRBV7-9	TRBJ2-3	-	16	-	CASSLARDSYTDTQYF	TGTGCCAGCAGCTTAGCCAGAGACAGTTACACAGATACGCAGTATTTT
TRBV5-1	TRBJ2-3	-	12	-	CASSARWDTQYF	TGCGCCAGCAGCGCTAGGTGGGATACGCAGTATTTT
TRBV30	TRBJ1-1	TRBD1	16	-	CAWSAGTGATNTEAFF	TGTGCCTGGAGCGCCGGGACAGGGGCGACGAACACTGAAGCTTTCTTT
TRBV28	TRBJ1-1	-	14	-	CASKRAGANTEAFF	TGTGCCAGCAAACGGGCAGGGGCTAACACTGAAGCTTTCTTT
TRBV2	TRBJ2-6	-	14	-	CASSVYSGANVLTF	TGTGCCAGCAGTGTCTACTCTGGGGCCAACGTCCTGACTTTC
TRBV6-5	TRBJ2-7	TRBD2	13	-	CASSLGRSAEQYF	TGTGCCAGCAGCCTCGGGAGGTCCGCCGAACAGTACTTC
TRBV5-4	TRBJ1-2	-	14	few	CASSSSGEVTGYTF	TGTGCCAGCAGTTCGTCAGGGGAAGTCACTGGCTACACCTTC
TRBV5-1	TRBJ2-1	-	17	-	CASSLANLLVSYNEQFF	TGCGCCAGCAGCTTGGCTAACTTGCTCGTGAGCTACAATGAGCAGTTCTTC